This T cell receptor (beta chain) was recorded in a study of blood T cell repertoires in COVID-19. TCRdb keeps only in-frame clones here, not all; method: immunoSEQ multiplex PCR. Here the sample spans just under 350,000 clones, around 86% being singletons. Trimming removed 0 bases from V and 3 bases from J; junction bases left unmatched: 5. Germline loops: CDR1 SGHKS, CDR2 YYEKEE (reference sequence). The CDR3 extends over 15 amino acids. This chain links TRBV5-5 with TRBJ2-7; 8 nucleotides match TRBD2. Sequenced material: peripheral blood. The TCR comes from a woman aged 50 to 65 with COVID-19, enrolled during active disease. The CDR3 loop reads CASSLGREEFYEQYF. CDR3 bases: TGTGCCAGCAGCTTGGGGCGGGAGGAATTCTACGAGCAGTACTTC.